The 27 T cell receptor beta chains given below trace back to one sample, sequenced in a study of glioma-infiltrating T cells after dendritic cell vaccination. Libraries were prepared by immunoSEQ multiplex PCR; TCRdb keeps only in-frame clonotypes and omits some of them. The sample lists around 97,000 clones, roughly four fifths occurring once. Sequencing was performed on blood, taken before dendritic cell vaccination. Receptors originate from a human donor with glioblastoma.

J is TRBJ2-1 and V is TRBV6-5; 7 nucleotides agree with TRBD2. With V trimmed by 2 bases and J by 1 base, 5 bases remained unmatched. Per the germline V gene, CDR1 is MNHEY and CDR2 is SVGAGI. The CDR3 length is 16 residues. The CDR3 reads CASSYERGLSYNEQFF. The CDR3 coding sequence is TGTGCCAGCAGTTACGAGCGGGGCTTATCCTACAATGAGCAGTTCTTC.

CDR3 residues: CASSYSRRAGNQPQHF. Here the CDR3 DNA reads TGTGCCAGCAGTTACTCGCGGAGGGCCGGCAATCAGCCCCAGCATTTT. The chain is built from TRBV6-5 and TRBJ1-5, with no clear D. CDR1 is MNHEY, CDR2 SVGAGI, per germline. This CDR3 has 16 amino acids. V was clipped by 0 bases and J by 2 bases, with 11 bases between them.

For the CDR3, the DNA is TGTGCCAGTAGTAAAACACAGGGCCATAATGAAAAACTGTTTTTT. Its translation: CASSKTQGHNEKLFF. The genes are TRBV19 and TRBJ1-4, with D tentatively TRBD1 (6 bases). The CDR3 length is 15 residues. CDR1 LNHDA and CDR2 SQIVND come from the germline V gene (reference sequence). V lost 4 bases to trimming and J lost 4 bases, with 13 bases between them.

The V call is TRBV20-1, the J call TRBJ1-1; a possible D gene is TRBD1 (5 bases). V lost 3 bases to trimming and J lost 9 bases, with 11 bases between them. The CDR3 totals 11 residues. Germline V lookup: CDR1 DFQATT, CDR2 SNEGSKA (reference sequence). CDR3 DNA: TGCAGTGCTAGTGAGGAGGGGAAAGCTTTCTTT. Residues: CSASEEGKAFF.

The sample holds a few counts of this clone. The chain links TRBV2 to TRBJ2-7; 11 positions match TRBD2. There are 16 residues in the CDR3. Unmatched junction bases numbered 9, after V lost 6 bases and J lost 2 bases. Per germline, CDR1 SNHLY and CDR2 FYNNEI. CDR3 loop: CASRPSASGGPYEQYF. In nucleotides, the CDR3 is TGTGCCAGCAGGCCGTCTGCTAGCGGGGGGCCCTACGAGCAGTACTTC.

The CDR3 bases are TGTGCCAGCAGGGTCACAACTACCTACAATGAGCAGTTCTTC. Translated: CASRVTTTYNEQFF. The chain uses TRBV7-8 and TRBJ2-1; D is ambiguous. V shed 6 bases and J shed 2 bases, with 11 bases lying between them. The CDR3 length is 14 residues. CDR1 SGHVS and CDR2 FQNEAQ come from the germline V gene.

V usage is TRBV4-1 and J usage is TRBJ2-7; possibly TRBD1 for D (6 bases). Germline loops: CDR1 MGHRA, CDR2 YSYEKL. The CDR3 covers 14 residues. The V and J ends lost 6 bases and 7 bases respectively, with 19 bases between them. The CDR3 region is CASSYGVGAEEQYF. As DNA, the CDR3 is TGCGCCAGCAGTTACGGTGTGGGGGCGGAGGAGCAGTACTTC.

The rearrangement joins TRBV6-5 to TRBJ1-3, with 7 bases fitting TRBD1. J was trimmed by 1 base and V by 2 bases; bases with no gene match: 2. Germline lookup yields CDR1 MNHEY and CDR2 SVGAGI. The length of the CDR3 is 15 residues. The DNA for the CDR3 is TGTGCCAGCAGTTACGAGGGGGCTTCTGGAAACACCATATATTTT. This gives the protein CASSYEGASGNTIYF.

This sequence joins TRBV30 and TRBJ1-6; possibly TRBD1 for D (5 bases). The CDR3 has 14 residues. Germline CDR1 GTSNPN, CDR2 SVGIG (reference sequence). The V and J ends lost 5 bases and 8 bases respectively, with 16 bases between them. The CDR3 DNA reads TGTGCCTGGGTGACGAACAGGTGGGATTCACCCCTCCACTTT. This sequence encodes CAWVTNRWDSPLHF. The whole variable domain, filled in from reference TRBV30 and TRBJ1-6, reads SQTIHQWPATLVQPVGSPLSLECTVEGTSNPNLYWYRQAAGRGLQLLFYSVGIGQISSEVPQNLSASRPQDRQFILSSKKLLLSDSGFYLCAWVTNRWDSPLHFGNGTRLTVT.

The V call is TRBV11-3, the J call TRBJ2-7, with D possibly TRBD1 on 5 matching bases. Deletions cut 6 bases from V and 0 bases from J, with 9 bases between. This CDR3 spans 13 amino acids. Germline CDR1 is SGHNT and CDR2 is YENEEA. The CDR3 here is CASSLDSSYEQYF. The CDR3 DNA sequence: TGTGCCAGCAGTCTCGACAGCTCCTACGAGCAGTACTTC.

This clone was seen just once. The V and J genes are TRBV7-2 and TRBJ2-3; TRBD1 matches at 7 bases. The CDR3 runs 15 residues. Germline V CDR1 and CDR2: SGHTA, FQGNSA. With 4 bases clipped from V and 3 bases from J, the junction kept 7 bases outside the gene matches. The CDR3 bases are TGTGCCAGCAGCTGGGACAGAGACGGGACAGATACGCAGTATTTT. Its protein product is CASSWDRDGTDTQYF.

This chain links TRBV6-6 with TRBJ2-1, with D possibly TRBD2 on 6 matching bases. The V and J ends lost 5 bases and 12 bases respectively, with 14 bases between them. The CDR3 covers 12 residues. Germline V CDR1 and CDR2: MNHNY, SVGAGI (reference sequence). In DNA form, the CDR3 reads TGTGCCAGCAGTCCTGACGGGGGTGGGCAGTTCTTC. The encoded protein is CASSPDGGGQFF.

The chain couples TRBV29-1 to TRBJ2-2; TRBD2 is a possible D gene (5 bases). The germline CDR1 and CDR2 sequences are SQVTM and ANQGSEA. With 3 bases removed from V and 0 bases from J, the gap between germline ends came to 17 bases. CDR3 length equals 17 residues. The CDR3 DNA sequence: TGCAGCGTTGAGGCTGAATCTAGCCAGCCGAACACCGGGGAGCTGTTTTTT. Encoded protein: CSVEAESSQPNTGELFF.

As DNA, the CDR3 is TGTGCCTGGATGACGAACAGGTGGGATTCACCCCTCCACTTT. Its translation: CAWMTNRWDSPLHF. V and J are TRBV30 and TRBJ1-6, with a tentative D call TRBD1 (5 bases). The CDR3 has 14 amino acids. The V end lost 4 bases, the J end lost 8 bases, and 15 bases lay between the germline ends. Germline loops: CDR1 GTSNPN, CDR2 SVGIG (reference sequence).

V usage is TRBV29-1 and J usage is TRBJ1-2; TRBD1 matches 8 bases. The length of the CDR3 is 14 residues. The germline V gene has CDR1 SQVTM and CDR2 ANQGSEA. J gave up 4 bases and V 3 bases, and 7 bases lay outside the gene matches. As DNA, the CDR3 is TGCAGCGTTGAGGACAGGGTATCTTTCTATGGCTACACCTTC. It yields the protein CSVEDRVSFYGYTF. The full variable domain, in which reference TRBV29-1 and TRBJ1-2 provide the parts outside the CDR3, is SAVISQKPSRDICQRGTSLTIQCQVDSQVTMMFWYRQQPGQSLTLIATANQGSEATYESGFVIDKFPISRPNLTFSTLTVSNMSPEDSSIYLCSVEDRVSFYGYTFGSGTRLTVV.

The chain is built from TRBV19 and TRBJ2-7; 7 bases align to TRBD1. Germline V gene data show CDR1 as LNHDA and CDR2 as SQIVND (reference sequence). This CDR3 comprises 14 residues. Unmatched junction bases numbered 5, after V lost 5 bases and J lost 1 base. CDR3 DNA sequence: TGTGCCAGTAGTGACAGGGCCATATCCTACGAGCAGTACTTC. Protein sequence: CASSDRAISYEQYF. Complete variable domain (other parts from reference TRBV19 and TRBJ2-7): DGGITQSPKYLFRKEGQNVTLSCEQNLNHDAMYWYRQDPGQGLRLIYYSQIVNDFQKGDIAEGYSVSREKKESFPLTVTSAQKNPTAFYLCASSDRAISYEQYFGPGTRLTVT.

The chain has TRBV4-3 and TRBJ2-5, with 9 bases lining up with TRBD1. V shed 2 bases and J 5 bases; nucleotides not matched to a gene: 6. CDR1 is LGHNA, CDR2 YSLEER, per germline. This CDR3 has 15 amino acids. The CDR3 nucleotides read TGCGCCAGCAGCCAAACCGGGACAGGGTTGGAGACCCAGTACTTC. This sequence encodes CASSQTGTGLETQYF.

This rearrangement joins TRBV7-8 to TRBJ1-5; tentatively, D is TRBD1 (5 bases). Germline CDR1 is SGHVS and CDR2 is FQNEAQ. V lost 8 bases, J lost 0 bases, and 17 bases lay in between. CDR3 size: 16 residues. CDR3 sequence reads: CASRGSRGRSNQPQHF. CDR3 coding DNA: TGTGCCAGCCGGGGGTCTAGGGGCCGTAGCAATCAGCCCCAGCATTTT.

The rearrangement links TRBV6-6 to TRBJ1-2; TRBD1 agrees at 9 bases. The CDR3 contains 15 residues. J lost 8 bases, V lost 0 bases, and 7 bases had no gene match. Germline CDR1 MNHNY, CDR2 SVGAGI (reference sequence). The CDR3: CASSYSRWTGDGYTF. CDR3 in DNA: TGTGCCAGCAGTTACTCCCGTTGGACAGGGGACGGCTACACCTTC.

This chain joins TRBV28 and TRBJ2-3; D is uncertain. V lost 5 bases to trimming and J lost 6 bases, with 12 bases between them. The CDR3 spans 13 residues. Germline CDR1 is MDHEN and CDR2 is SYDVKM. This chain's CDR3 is CASSPPQDDTQYF. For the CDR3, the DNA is TGTGCCAGCAGTCCCCCTCAGGATGATACGCAGTATTTT.

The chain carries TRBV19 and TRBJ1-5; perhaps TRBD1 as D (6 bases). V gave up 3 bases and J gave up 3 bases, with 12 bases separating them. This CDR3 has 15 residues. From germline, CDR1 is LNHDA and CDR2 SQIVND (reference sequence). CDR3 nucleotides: TGTGCCAGTAGTATCTTCGGACAGCACAATCAGCCCCAGCATTTT. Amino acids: CASSIFGQHNQPQHF. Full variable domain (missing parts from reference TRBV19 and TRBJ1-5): DGGITQSPKYLFRKEGQNVTLSCEQNLNHDAMYWYRQDPGQGLRLIYYSQIVNDFQKGDIAEGYSVSREKKESFPLTVTSAQKNPTAFYLCASSIFGQHNQPQHFGDGTRLSIL.

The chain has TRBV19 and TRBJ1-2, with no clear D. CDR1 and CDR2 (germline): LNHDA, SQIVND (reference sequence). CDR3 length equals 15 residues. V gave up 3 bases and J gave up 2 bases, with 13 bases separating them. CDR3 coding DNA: TGTGCCAGTAGTATGGGCAGAACCTTCAACTATGGCTACACCTTC. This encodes CASSMGRTFNYGYTF.

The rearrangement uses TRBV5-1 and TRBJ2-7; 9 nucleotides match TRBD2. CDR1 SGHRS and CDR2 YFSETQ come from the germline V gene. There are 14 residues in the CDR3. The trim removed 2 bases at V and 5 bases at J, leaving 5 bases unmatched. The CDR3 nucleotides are TGCGCCAGCAGCTTCCTAGCGGGGATGGACGAGCAGTACTTC. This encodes CASSFLAGMDEQYF.

This CDR3 reads CASSLGGLGPRLGETQYF. The CDR3 DNA follows: TGTGCCAGCAGCTTAGGGGGACTAGGACCTCGGTTGGGAGAGACCCAGTACTTC. The chain employs TRBV7-3 and TRBJ2-5, with 8 bases fitting TRBD2. Germline-derived CDR1 and CDR2 are SGHTA and FQGTGA. J lost 4 bases, V lost 2 bases, and 15 bases had no gene match. The CDR3 runs to 18 residues.

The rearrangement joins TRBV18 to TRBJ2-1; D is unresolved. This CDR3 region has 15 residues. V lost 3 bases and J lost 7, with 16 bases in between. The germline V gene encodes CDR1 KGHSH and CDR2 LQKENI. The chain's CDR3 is CASSPPGVVRNEQFF. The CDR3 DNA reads TGTGCCAGCTCACCTCCGGGTGTAGTGCGTAATGAGCAGTTCTTC. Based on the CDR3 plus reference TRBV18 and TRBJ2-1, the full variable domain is NAGVMQNPRHLVRRRGQEARLRCSPMKGHSHVYWYRQLPEEGLKFMVYLQKENIIDESGMPKERFSAEFPKEGPSILRIQQVVRGDSAAYFCASSPPGVVRNEQFFGPGTRLTVL.

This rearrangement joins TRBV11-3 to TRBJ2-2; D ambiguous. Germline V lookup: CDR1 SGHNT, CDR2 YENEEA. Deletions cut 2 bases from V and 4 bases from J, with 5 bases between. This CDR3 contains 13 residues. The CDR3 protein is CASSLHGTGELFF. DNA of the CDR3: TGTGCCAGCAGCTTACACGGCACCGGGGAGCTGTTTTTT.

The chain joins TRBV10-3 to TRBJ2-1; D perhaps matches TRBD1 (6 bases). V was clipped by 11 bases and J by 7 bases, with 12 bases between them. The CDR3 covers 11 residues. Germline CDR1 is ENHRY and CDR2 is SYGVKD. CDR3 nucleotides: TGTGCCGTACTAAGGGGGAATGAGCAGTTCTTC. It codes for CAVLRGNEQFF.